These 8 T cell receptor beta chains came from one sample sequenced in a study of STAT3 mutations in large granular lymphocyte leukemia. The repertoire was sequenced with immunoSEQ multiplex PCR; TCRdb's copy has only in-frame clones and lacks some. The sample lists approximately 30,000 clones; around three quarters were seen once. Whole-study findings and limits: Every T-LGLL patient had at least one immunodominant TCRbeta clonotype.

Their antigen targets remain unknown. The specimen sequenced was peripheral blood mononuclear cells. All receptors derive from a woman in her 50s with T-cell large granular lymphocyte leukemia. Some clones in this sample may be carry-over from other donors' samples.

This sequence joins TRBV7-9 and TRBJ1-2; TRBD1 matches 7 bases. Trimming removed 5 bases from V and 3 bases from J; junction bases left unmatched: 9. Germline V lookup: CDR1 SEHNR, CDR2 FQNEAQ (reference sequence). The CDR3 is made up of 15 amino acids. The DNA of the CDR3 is TGTGCCAGCAGCCCTCCGGGACAGAAATACTATGGCTACACCTTC. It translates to CASSPPGQKYYGYTF.

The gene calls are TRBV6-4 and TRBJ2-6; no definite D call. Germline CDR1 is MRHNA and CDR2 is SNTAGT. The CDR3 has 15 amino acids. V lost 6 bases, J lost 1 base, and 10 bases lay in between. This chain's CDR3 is CASSLTESGANVLTF. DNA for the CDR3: TGTGCCAGCAGCCTGACTGAGTCTGGGGCCAACGTCCTGACTTTC.

DNA for the CDR3: TGTGCCAGCAGTTACGCTGGACGTCTTACCTACGAGCAGTACTTC. It is translated as CASSYAGRLTYEQYF. The rearrangement joins TRBV6-5 to TRBJ2-7; no firm D call. This CDR3 spans 15 amino acids. Germline V gene lookup returns CDR1 MNHEY and CDR2 SVGAGI. The ends were cut back, 2 bases at V and 2 bases at J, with 13 bases in the middle.

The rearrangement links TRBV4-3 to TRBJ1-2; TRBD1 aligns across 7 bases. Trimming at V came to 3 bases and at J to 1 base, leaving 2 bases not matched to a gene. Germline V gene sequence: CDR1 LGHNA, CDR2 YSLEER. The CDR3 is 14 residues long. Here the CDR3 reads CASSQTGINYGYTF. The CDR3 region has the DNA TGCGCCAGCAGCCAGACAGGGATTAACTATGGCTACACCTTC.

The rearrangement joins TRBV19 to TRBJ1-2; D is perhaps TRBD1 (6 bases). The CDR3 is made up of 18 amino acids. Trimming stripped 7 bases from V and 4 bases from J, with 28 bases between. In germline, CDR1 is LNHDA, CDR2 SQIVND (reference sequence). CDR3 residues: CASTPANVGGYLGYGYTF. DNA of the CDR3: TGTGCCAGTACCCCCGCGAACGTAGGGGGATATCTAGGCTATGGCTACACCTTC.

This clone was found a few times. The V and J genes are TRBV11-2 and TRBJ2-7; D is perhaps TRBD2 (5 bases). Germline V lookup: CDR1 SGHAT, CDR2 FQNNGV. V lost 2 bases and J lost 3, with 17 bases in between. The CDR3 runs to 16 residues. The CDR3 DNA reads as TGTGCCAGCAGCTTATTTTCTGGGATCGGGGTCTACGAGCAGTACTTC. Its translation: CASSLFSGIGVYEQYF.

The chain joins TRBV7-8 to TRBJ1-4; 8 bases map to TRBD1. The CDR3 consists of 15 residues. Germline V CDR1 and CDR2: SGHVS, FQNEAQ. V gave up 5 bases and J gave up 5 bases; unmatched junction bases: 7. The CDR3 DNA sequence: TGTGCCAGCAGCGTTCCCGGGACAGGAAATGAAAAACTGTTTTTT. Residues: CASSVPGTGNEKLFF. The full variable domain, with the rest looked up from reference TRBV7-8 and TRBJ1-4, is GAGVSQSPRYKVAKRGQDVALRCDPISGHVSLFWYQQALGQGPEFLTYFQNEAQLDKSGLPSDRFFAERPEGSVSTLKIQRTQQEDSAVYLCASSVPGTGNEKLFFGSGTQLSVL.

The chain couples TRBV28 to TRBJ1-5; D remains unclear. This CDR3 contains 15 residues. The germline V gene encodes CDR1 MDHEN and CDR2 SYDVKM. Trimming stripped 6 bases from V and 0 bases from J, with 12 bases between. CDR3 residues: CASSPRGYSNQPQHF. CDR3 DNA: TGTGCCAGCAGCCCACGGGGTTATAGCAATCAGCCCCAGCATTTT.